Below, 11 T cell receptor beta chains from the same sample are listed, as sequenced in a study of Graves' ophthalmopathy and Graves' hyperthyroidism. Transcripts of RNA were the source for amplifying TCR beta CDR3 regions. Second-round multiplex PCR followed a first-round RT-PCR using HTBI primers. A single record per CDR3 protein comes from TCRdb applying MiXCR to the multiplex PCR reads. The table records 350,000 to 450,000 distinct CDR3 sequences, 20% to 25% of them present only once. The sequencing input was peripheral blood. These receptors all come from a woman between 18 and 29 years old with stable Graves' hyperthyroidism.

This clonotype was found many times. A much more abundant neighbour one base away suggests this may be a read error. The chain uses TRBV2 and TRBJ2-2; D remains unclear. Trimming cost V 3 bases and J 6 bases, with 5 bases left between them. This CDR3 has 12 amino acids. Germline lookup yields CDR1 SNHLY and CDR2 FYNNEI. CDR3 sequence reads: CASSDGAGELFF. CDR3 in DNA: TGTGCCAGCAGTGATGGAGCCGGGGAGCTGTTTTTT.

The rearrangement joins TRBV11-2 to TRBJ2-7, with 7 bases matching TRBD2. The CDR3 is 14 residues long. V lost 8 bases to trimming and J lost 2 bases; unmatched junction nucleotides: 9. Germline values: CDR1 SGHAT, CDR2 FQNNGV. CDR3 protein: CASGGTTVTYEQYF. CDR3 nucleotide sequence: TGTGCCAGCGGCGGGACTACAGTCACCTACGAGCAGTACTTC.

This clonotype was counted ten times or more. The V and J genes are TRBV20-1 and TRBJ2-4; 11 nucleotides match TRBD2. V trimming: 6 bases; J trimming: 0 bases; junction bases outside the gene matches: 7. CDR3 length: 16 residues. Germline V gene lookup returns CDR1 DFQATT and CDR2 SNEGSKA (reference sequence). CDR3: CSAYRLAGLAKNIQYF. The CDR3 region has the DNA TGCAGTGCATACCGACTAGCGGGACTAGCCAAAAACATTCAGTACTTC.

This clonotype was seen at least ten times. The V call is TRBV11-2, the J call TRBJ2-2; D not resolved. The germline V gene encodes CDR1 SGHAT and CDR2 FQNNGV. The CDR3 has 16 residues. Trimming took 7 bases from V and 0 from J, leaving 15 bases between them. The CDR3, as DNA: TGTGCCAGCACCTCACGAGCGCCCGCGAACACCGGGGAGCTGTTTTTT. Amino acid sequence: CASTSRAPANTGELFF.

The table lists this clonotype with many counts. The J gene is TRBJ1-1, the V gene TRBV19; D is possibly TRBD1 (6 bases). Looked up from germline, CDR1 is LNHDA and CDR2 is SQIVND (reference sequence). The V end was cut by 6 bases, the J end by 3 bases, with 14 bases between. The CDR3 has 14 amino acids. The CDR3 loop is CASSEGVSYTEAFF. The CDR3 DNA reads as TGTGCCAGTAGCGAGGGGGTTAGCTACACTGAAGCTTTCTTT.

This clonotype was detected many times. V is TRBV20-1 and J is TRBJ2-7, with 15 bases matching TRBD2. CDR1 DFQATT and CDR2 SNEGSKA come from the germline V gene (reference sequence). The CDR3 is made up of 13 amino acids. The V segment lost 6 bases and the J segment 8 bases; nucleotides outside the gene matches: 5. This CDR3 reads CSAGLAGGKKQYF. The CDR3 bases are TGCAGTGCGGGACTAGCGGGAGGTAAGAAGCAGTACTTC.

The rearrangement links TRBV6-1 to TRBJ1-2; D unclear. The V and J ends lost 7 bases and 4 bases respectively, with 13 bases between them. The CDR3 covers 13 residues. Germline assignment: CDR1 MNHNS and CDR2 SASEGT. The CDR3 here is CASTQNPTYGYTF. Here the CDR3 DNA reads TGTGCCAGCACCCAAAACCCAACCTATGGCTACACCTTC.

This clonotype has ten or more counts. The J gene is TRBJ1-1, the V gene TRBV6-1, with D unclear. V lost 8 bases to trimming and J lost 1 base, with 14 bases between them. Germline CDR1 MNHNS, CDR2 SASEGT. CDR3 size: 14 residues. Here the CDR3 reads CASGRLGQNTEAFF. The CDR3 DNA reads as TGTGCCAGCGGTCGTTTGGGTCAGAACACTGAAGCTTTCTTT.

This clonotype has at least ten counts. The chain combines TRBV5-1 with TRBJ2-7; TRBD2 might be the D (6 bases). Germline-derived CDR1 and CDR2 are SGHRS and YFSETQ. The CDR3 consists of 13 residues. V was trimmed by 3 bases and J by 6 bases, leaving 13 bases between them. The CDR3 sequence: CASSSPAGSEQYF. In DNA, the CDR3 is TGCGCCAGCAGCTCCCCGGCCGGGAGCGAGCAGTACTTC.

This clonotype appeared many times. V usage is TRBV12-3 or TRBV12-4 and J usage is TRBJ1-1, with D uncertain. The V end was cut by 6 bases, the J end by 5 bases, with 13 bases between. The CDR3 is 13 residues long. The chain's CDR3 is CASRPGKRTEAFF. In DNA, the CDR3 is TGTGCCAGCAGACCCGGGAAAAGGACTGAAGCTTTCTTT.

This clonotype was seen repeatedly, ten times or more. This chain joins TRBV7-2 and TRBJ1-5; D not resolved. V shed 6 bases and J shed 4 bases, with 10 bases lying between them. Germline CDR1 SGHTA, CDR2 FQGNSA. The CDR3 is 13 amino acids. This chain's CDR3 is CASSSDLNQPQHF. The CDR3 DNA reads TGTGCCAGCAGTTCTGACCTGAATCAGCCCCAGCATTTT.